This T cell receptor (beta chain) derives from a study of T cells after somatic rescue of genetic block. The table came from immunoSEQ multiplex PCR; TCRdb's copy has only in-frame clones and leaves some out. The sample holds 85,000 to 90,000 clones, 85% to 90% seen once. The V gene end was trimmed by 1 base and the J gene end by 9 bases; junction bases not matched to a gene: 4. Germline CDR1 and CDR2: SGHAT and FQNNGV. There are 13 residues in the CDR3. The receptor was isolated from a woman aged 18-30 years. The chain couples TRBV11-2 to TRBJ1-1, with TRBD1 matching 8 bases. Material for sequencing was peripheral blood mononuclear cells (PBMCs). The CDR3 protein is CASSLARQGKAFF. In DNA form, the CDR3 reads TGTGCCAGCAGCTTAGCCCGACAGGGGAAAGCTTTCTTT.